The 9 T cell receptor beta chains presented below share a single source sample, sequenced in a study of control samples from healthy donors and cancer patients (dated by TCRdb to 2019 to 2021). The library was obtained by the immunoSEQ multiplex PCR assay. TCRdb carries this immuneACCESS record with in-frame sequences only. Its versions omit some clonotypes, under half of them owing to an unresolved V gene in the studies checked, with the rest unexplained. Across this sample there are about 52,000 clones, with 90% to 95% seen only once. Approximately 2.4% of the sample rests with the top ten. The source material was blood. These receptors originate from a man younger than 45 in good health.

The rearrangement joins TRBV3-1 (or the pseudogene TRBV3-2) to TRBJ2-5, with 7 bases that match TRBD2. CDR3 size: 15 residues. Germline CDR1 is LGHDT and CDR2 is YNNKEL (reference sequence). V lost 1 base, J lost 5 bases, and 7 bases stayed unmatched. CDR3 sequence: CASSQGGGFRETQYF. The DNA of the CDR3 is TGTGCCAGCAGCCAAGGGGGGGGGTTCCGGGAGACCCAGTACTTC.

The chain joins TRBV27 to TRBJ2-5; TRBD1 matches at 10 bases. Per germline, CDR1 MNHEY and CDR2 SMNVEV (reference sequence). The CDR3 sequence is 15 residues long. The ends lost 6 bases at V and 1 base at J; junction bases unmatched: 5. CDR3 loop: CASRSGQGSQETQYF. CDR3 coding DNA: TGTGCCAGCAGATCGGGACAGGGGTCCCAAGAGACCCAGTACTTC.

This sequence joins TRBV15 and TRBJ1-5; D gene uncertain. The CDR3 covers 17 residues. Trimming stripped 1 base from V and 2 bases from J, with 15 bases between. Per the germline V gene, CDR1 is LNHNV and CDR2 is YYDKDF (reference sequence). The CDR3 coding sequence is TGTGCCACCAGCAGAGGGGGAAACAGTGGGCGCAATCAGCCCCAGCATTTT. Translation gives CATSRGGNSGRNQPQHF. The full variable domain, its missing parts supplied by reference TRBV15 and TRBJ1-5, is DAMVIQNPRYQVTQFGKPVTLSCSQTLNHNVMYWYQQKSSQAPKLLFHYYDKDFNNEADTPDNFQSRRPNTSFCFLDIRSPGLGDTAMYLCATSRGGNSGRNQPQHFGDGTRLSIL.

The genes are TRBV4-1 and TRBJ1-5; possible D gene TRBD1, 6 bases. The CDR3 has 16 amino acids. The ends were cut back, 0 bases at V and 1 base at J, with 10 bases in the middle. Germline values: CDR1 MGHRA, CDR2 YSYEKL. DNA of the CDR3: TGCGCCAGCAGCCAAGAGGGGGCAGGAAGCAATCAGCCCCAGCATTTT. It translates to CASSQEGAGSNQPQHF.

J is TRBJ2-2 and V is TRBV6-6, with D hard to call. V lost 8 bases, J lost 6 bases, and 10 bases lay in between. Germline V gene lookup returns CDR1 MNHNY and CDR2 SVGAGI (reference sequence). The CDR3 length is 12 residues. The CDR3 is CASGIEAGELFF. The CDR3 DNA follows: TGTGCCAGCGGGATTGAGGCCGGGGAGCTGTTTTTT.

This CDR3 reads CASSSREAYEQYF. The CDR3 nucleotides are TGTGCCAGCAGTTCGCGGGAGGCCTACGAGCAGTACTTC. The chain has TRBV27 and TRBJ2-7, with 8 bases that match TRBD2. The germline gives CDR1 MNHEY, CDR2 SMNVEV (reference sequence). The CDR3 sequence is 13 residues long. Germline trimming cut 4 bases from V and 2 bases from J; bases unmatched to any gene: 1.

This chain links TRBV27 with TRBJ1-3; TRBD1 might be the D (6 bases). Trimming cost V 4 bases and J 3 bases, with 13 bases left between them. The CDR3 has 15 residues. The germline V gene encodes CDR1 MNHEY and CDR2 SMNVEV (reference sequence). CDR3 nucleotide sequence: TGTGCCAGCAGTTCCACAGGGTTTAGTGGAAACACCATATATTTT. As protein: CASSSTGFSGNTIYF.

The rearrangement uses TRBV10-3 and TRBJ1-6, with unresolved D. This CDR3 contains 19 residues. Trimming cost V 0 bases and J 0 bases, with 15 bases left between them. In germline, CDR1 is ENHRY, CDR2 SYGVKD. CDR3 in DNA: TGTGCCATCAGTGAGTCTCCCCAAAGTGGAGGCTCCTATAATTCACCCCTCCACTTT. Its translation: CAISESPQSGGSYNSPLHF.

V is TRBV6-1 and J is TRBJ1-6; 7 bases agree with TRBD1. Germline CDR1 is MNHNS and CDR2 is SASEGT. This CDR3 spans 21 amino acids. V dropped 2 bases and J dropped 0; count of bases not matched to a gene: 16. CDR3 DNA: TGTGCCAGCAGTGAACGAGCTGGAGGGGGCAGGGGAGGCTCCTATAATTCACCCCTCCACTTT. Amino acids: CASSERAGGGRGGSYNSPLHF.